These 15 T cell receptor beta chains were all obtained from the same sample, sequenced in a study of technical replicates of blood from a handful of donors. Assay: immunoSEQ multiplex PCR; the TCRdb copy retains only in-frame clones and omits some. The sample holds about 58,000 clones, 91% seen once. Sample: PBMCs. All receptors derive from a human donor in good health. Some clones in this sample may be carry-over from other donors' samples.

The CDR3 loop is CASGFPSGDNEQFF. CDR3 in DNA: TGTGCTAGTGGTTTTCCTAGCGGCGACAATGAGCAGTTCTTC. V gene TRBV12-5 combines with J gene TRBJ2-1; TRBD2 aligns across 7 bases. CDR1 is LGHNT, CDR2 FRNRAP, per germline. The CDR3 is made up of 14 amino acids. The J segment lost 5 bases and the V segment lost 3 bases, leaving 4 bases of the junction unmatched.

The chain employs TRBV30 and TRBJ1-1; 9 bases map to TRBD1. The CDR3 covers 15 residues. Losses at the gene ends were 2 bases for V and 6 bases for J; bases not matched to a gene: 10. Germline V CDR1 and CDR2: GTSNPN, SVGIG (reference sequence). Here the CDR3 DNA reads TGTGCCTGGAGTTTCCCCGGGACAGGGCTAGCTGAAGCTTTCTTT. This codes for CAWSFPGTGLAEAFF.

The rearrangement links TRBV7-2 to TRBJ2-4, with 7 bases that match TRBD2. With V trimmed by 3 bases and J by 0 bases, 2 bases remained unmatched. In germline, CDR1 is SGHTA, CDR2 FQGNSA. This CDR3 region has 15 residues. The CDR3 sequence: CASSFGGRAKNIQYF. The CDR3 nucleotides are TGTGCCAGCAGCTTCGGCGGGAGAGCCAAAAACATTCAGTACTTC.

The chain uses TRBV5-1 and TRBJ2-2; TRBD2 matches at 7 bases. J was trimmed by 6 bases and V by 4 bases; bases with no gene match: 9. Germline V lookup: CDR1 SGHRS, CDR2 YFSETQ. The CDR3 covers 15 residues. The CDR3 coding sequence is TGCGCCAGCAGCAAGGGACTAAAGAGTTCCGGGGAGCTGTTTTTT. Amino acid sequence: CASSKGLKSSGELFF.

The chain recombines TRBV7-3 with TRBJ1-3; 8 bases match TRBD1. V shed 5 bases and J 2 bases; nucleotides not matched to a gene: 5. The CDR3 length is 15 residues. Germline values: CDR1 SGHTA, CDR2 FQGTGA. CDR3 loop: CASSPGGSAGNTIYF. As DNA, the CDR3 is TGTGCCAGCAGCCCAGGGGGCTCCGCTGGAAACACCATATATTTT.

The gene calls are TRBV5-4 and TRBJ2-5; weak D call: TRBD2 (6 bases). The CDR3 runs to 11 residues. V was shortened by 7 bases and J by 5 bases, with 9 bases between the two germline ends. Looked up from germline, CDR1 is SGHNT and CDR2 is YYREEE (reference sequence). CDR3 DNA: TGTGCCAGCGGGGGGTGGGAGACCCAGTACTTC. It codes for CASGGWETQYF.

The chain is built from TRBV6-5 and TRBJ1-2, with D perhaps matching TRBD1 (5 bases). Germline assignment: CDR1 MNHEY and CDR2 SVGAGI. The CDR3 spans 13 residues. The V and J ends lost 5 bases and 8 bases respectively, with 15 bases between them. For the CDR3, the DNA is TGTGCCAGCAGTACGGACATCCTGCGAGGCTACACCTTC. This translates into CASSTDILRGYTF.

This sequence joins TRBV5-1 and TRBJ1-4; TRBD1 matches at 7 bases. Per the germline V gene, CDR1 is SGHRS and CDR2 is YFSETQ. Trimming at V came to 1 base and at J to 7 bases, leaving 7 bases not matched to a gene. The CDR3 consists of 15 residues. CDR3 in amino acids: CASSLWVGQSEKLFF. In nucleotides, the CDR3 is TGCGCCAGCAGCTTGTGGGTGGGACAGAGTGAAAAACTGTTTTTT.

The chain recombines TRBV7-3 with TRBJ2-3; 8 nucleotides align to TRBD2. Germline trimming cut 5 bases from V and 5 bases from J; bases unmatched to any gene: 6. The CDR3 runs 14 residues. Germline lookup yields CDR1 SGHTA and CDR2 FQGTGA. The CDR3, as DNA: TGTGCCAGCAGCCCCGGACTAGCAGGAGATACGCAGTATTTT. It is translated as CASSPGLAGDTQYF.

This rearrangement joins TRBV9 to TRBJ1-6; possible D gene TRBD1, 5 bases. Germline V CDR1 and CDR2: SGDLS, YYNGEE. This CDR3 comprises 16 residues. Trimming removed 4 bases at V and 9 bases at J, with 20 bases between. The CDR3 is CASSINQGSIPSPLHF. DNA for the CDR3: TGTGCCAGCAGCATCAATCAGGGCAGCATACCTTCACCCCTCCACTTT.

The genes are TRBV4-1 and TRBJ1-2, with TRBD1 as a possible D gene (5 bases). Per germline, CDR1 MGHRA and CDR2 YSYEKL. The CDR3 sequence is 15 residues long. Deletions cut 0 bases from V and 3 bases from J, with 11 bases between. CDR3 sequence reads: CASSQDPGGDYGYTF. CDR3 nucleotide sequence: TGCGCCAGCAGCCAAGATCCCGGGGGGGACTATGGCTACACCTTC.

The chain is built from TRBV13 and TRBJ2-4, with 8 bases fitting TRBD1. Trimming cost V 4 bases and J 8 bases; bases outside gene matches: 7. In germline, CDR1 is PRHDT, CDR2 FYEKMQ (reference sequence). The CDR3 contains 14 residues. The CDR3 loop reads CASSSEETGDIQYF. The CDR3 nucleotides are TGTGCCAGCAGCTCTGAAGAGACAGGGGACATTCAGTACTTC.

The V call is TRBV15, the J call TRBJ1-6, with 8 bases fitting TRBD1. Trimming cost V 3 bases and J 10 bases; bases outside gene matches: 8. Germline V lookup: CDR1 LNHNV, CDR2 YYDKDF (reference sequence). CDR3 length: 15 residues. The CDR3 is CATSRGQARGSPLHF. CDR3 nucleotides: TGTGCCACCAGCAGGGGACAGGCCAGGGGGTCACCCCTCCACTTT.

By share, this clone counts as medium-sized. The rearrangement links TRBV6-4 to TRBJ2-1, with TRBD2 as a possible D gene (6 bases). The V gene lost 0 bases and the J gene lost 7 bases, with 16 bases spanning the gap. Germline-derived CDR1 and CDR2 are MRHNA and SNTAGT. This CDR3 contains 16 residues. The chain's CDR3 is CASSDSSLGGENEQFF. CDR3 DNA: TGTGCCAGCAGTGACTCGAGTCTGGGGGGTGAGAATGAGCAGTTCTTC.

The chain links TRBV29-1 to TRBJ1-1, with 7 bases that match TRBD1. V shed 0 bases and J 4 bases; nucleotides not matched to a gene: 2. The CDR3 runs to 13 residues. CDR1 is SQVTM, CDR2 ANQGSEA, per germline. The CDR3 spells CSVEERQGTEAFF. The DNA for the CDR3 is TGCAGCGTTGAAGAACGACAGGGCACTGAAGCTTTCTTT.